This T cell receptor beta chain was captured in a study of T cells after yellow fever vaccination (dated by TCRdb to the late 2010s). Broadly, across the study: The SMART-Seq v4 Ultra Low Input RNA kit was used to prepare libraries from fractions with low cell numbers. Bulk TCR alpha and beta repertoires were sequenced longitudinally to track T-cell clones before and after primary and booster YFV17D yellow fever vaccination. Two healthy male donors, one aged 18 to 30 and one aged 30 to 40 years, were included in the cohort. Blood samples were taken at several timepoints before and after primary and secondary immunization, and bulk PBMC replicates and cell subsets were isolated. Study-wide conclusions, independent of this receptor: After the booster, most clones that had expanded after primary vaccination were detected again (around 97% of CD4 and around 88% of CD8), suggesting broad maintenance of memory. Compared with the primary T-cell response, the secondary T-cell response was faster but weaker, reaching its peak on day 5 rather than on day 15. Only a couple of donors were included in the study, so the extent to which the findings can be generalized is limited. A small share of clonotypes was detected in both CD4 and CD8 compartments, with the overlap likely arising from convergent recombination. Because abundant contaminating clonotypes from the bulk population could be contained in FACS-sorted repertoires, computational filtering was required.

From the cysteine up to the phenylalanine, the CDR3 has a length of 16 residues. The CDR3 DNA has 48 bases and is translated from base 1. According to the germline V gene, CDR1 reads SGHAT and CDR2 reads FQNNGV. The V end gives up 0 bases and the J end 5 bases, leaving 7 bases in the junction not matched to a gene. The meaning of the sample's treatment or condition label: live attenuated yellow fever vaccine strain. At each blood-draw timepoint, two biological replicates of bulk PBMCs were obtained. A standard Ficoll-Paque protocol was used to isolate PBMCs from peripheral blood. TriZol was used to extract RNA from bulk PBMCs, CD4 and CD8 fractions, and dextramer-positive and dextramer-negative fractions. There are many counts of this clonotype. Its target antigen remains unknown. No much larger clone is present one base from it, and per-base qualities are unavailable. The listed sequencing device is Illumina NovaSeq 6000. TCR cDNA was synthesized by 5'RACE template switching, through which a universal primer site and unique molecular identifiers were introduced. Priming for cDNA synthesis came from both the TCR alpha and TCR beta constant segments. Library amplification involved two PCR steps, and the second step added sample barcodes and sequencing adapters. Sequencing of the libraries was done on either Illumina HiSeq 2500 (2x100 bp) or NovaSeq (2x150 bp). Per the original workflow: Demultiplexing of reads and collapsing into UMI consensus sequences were performed with MIGEC, and V(D)J alignment was carried out with MiXCR. Using edgeR on replicate PBMC samples, clonotypes were called vaccine-responding if FDR was below 0.01 and the log2 fold change was above 5 up to day 15. Each bulk clonotype received a CD4 or CD8 identity based on whether the sequenced CD4 or CD8 repertoire contained that clonotype at higher abundance. The public sequencing data were trimmed at Q25 with fastp and processed into clonotypes with MiXCR by TCRdb, which kept only in-frame beta chains. All rows with the same CDR3 protein become a single entry with the most common DNA and genes. It is TCRdb's table, rather than the study itself, that gives the V and J calls and clone size. The sample profile shows roughly 340,000 distinct CDR3 sequences; 3% to 4.5% of them were found once. Of the sample, approximately 25% is held by the ten largest clones.

This sequence originates from a man aged 18 to 29 who received the YFV17D yellow fever vaccine. The rearranged chain carries TRBV11-2 and TRBJ2-4; 7 junctional bases match TRBD1. The specimen comprised PBMCs, sampled 5 days after the yellow fever booster vaccination. The CDR3 loop reads CASSLDRKGGENIQYF. The nucleotides are TGTGCCAGCAGCTTAGATCGGAAAGGGGGCGAAAACATTCAGTACTTC.